This T cell receptor (beta chain) was sequenced for a study of shared clonotypes between healthy human individuals. Germline V gives CDR1 LNHDA, CDR2 SQIVND (reference sequence). This CDR3 is built from 16 residues. The ends lost 9 bases at V and 2 bases at J; junction bases unmatched: 12. Over several immunoSEQ plates, each subset's genomic DNA was distributed in even portions. Sequenced by immunoSEQ multiplex PCR; TCRdb stores in-frame clones only, minus some. The sample lists about 2 million clones; about 94% were seen once. Positive CCR7 selection of CD45RO-negative cells yielded the naive CD8 cells, and terminally differentiated effector memory CD45RA+ cells were excluded.

Sequenced sample: naive CD8+ T cells sorted from blood. The V gene is TRBV19, the J gene TRBJ2-5, with 10 bases matching TRBD1. This TCR came from a man aged 18 to 30 in good health. CDR3 nucleotides: TGTGCCAGCGCGGCGACAGGGGGCTGGGAGCAAGAGACCCAGTACTTC. It translates to CASAATGGWEQETQYF.